Here is one TCR beta chain with its context. Its matching antigen is unknown. The CDR3 loop spans 15 amino acids. Per the germline V gene, CDR1 is SGHAT and CDR2 is FQNNGV. V dropped 4 bases and J dropped 8 bases, with 18 bases sitting between them. The sample comes from a study of cytomegalovirus exposure and HLA in healthy donors. Study-wide results and caveats: With DRB1 most and HLA-C fewest, TCR association rates differed between HLA loci in a later analysis.

It was with 60 Vbeta and 13 Jbeta primers that the PCR ran. Profiled with immunoSEQ multiplex PCR; TCRdb holds only in-frame clones, not every one. The sample consists of around 120,000 clones, 79% of them appearing once. This chain links TRBV11-2 with TRBJ1-3; D ambiguous. This clonotype was obtained from a man aged 18 to 29 in good health and CMV-seronegative. Specimen: PBMCs. The CDR3 region has the DNA TGTGCCAGCAGCTATAGACCAGTCCAGCAGGACACCATATATTTT. Encoded protein: CASSYRPVQQDTIYF.